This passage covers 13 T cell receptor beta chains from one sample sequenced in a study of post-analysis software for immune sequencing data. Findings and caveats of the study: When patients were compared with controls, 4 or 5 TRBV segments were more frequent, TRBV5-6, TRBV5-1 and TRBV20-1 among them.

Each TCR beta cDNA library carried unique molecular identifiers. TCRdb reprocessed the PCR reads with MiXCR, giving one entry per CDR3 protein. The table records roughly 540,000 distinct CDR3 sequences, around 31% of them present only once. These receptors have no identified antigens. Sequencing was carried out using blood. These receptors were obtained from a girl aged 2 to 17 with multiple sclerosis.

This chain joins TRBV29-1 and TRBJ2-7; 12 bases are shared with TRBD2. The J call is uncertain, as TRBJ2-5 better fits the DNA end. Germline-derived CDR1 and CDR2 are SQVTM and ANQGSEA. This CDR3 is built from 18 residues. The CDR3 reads CSVEFLLQTSGGQETQYF. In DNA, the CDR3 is TGCAGCGTTGAATTCCTTTTGCAGACTAGCGGGGGACAAGAGACCCAGTACTTC.

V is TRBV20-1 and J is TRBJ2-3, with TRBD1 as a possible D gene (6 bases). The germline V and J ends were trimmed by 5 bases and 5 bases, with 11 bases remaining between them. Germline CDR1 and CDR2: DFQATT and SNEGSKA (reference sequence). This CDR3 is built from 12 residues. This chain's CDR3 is CSARQVGDTQYF. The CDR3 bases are TGCAGTGCTCGACAGGTTGGAGATACGCAGTATTTT.

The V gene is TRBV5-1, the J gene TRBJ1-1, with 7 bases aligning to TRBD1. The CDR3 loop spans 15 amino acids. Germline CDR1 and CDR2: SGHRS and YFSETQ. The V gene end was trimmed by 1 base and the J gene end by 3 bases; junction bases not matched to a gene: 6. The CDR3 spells CASSLRRGRDTEAFF. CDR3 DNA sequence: TGCGCCAGCAGCTTGAGGAGGGGGCGAGACACTGAAGCTTTCTTT. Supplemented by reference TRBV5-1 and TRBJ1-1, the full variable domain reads KAGVTQTPRYLIKTRGQQVTLSCSPISGHRSVSWYQQTPGQGLQFLFEYFSETQRNKGNFPGRFSGRQFSNSRSEMNVSTLELGDSALYLCASSLRRGRDTEAFFGQGTRLTVV.

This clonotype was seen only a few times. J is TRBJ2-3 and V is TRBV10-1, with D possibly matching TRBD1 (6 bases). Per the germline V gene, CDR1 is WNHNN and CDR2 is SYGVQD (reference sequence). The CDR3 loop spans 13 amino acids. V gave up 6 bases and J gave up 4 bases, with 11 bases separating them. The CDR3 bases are TGCGCCAGCAGCAGGACAGACTCAGATACGCAGTATTTT. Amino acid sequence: CASSRTDSDTQYF.

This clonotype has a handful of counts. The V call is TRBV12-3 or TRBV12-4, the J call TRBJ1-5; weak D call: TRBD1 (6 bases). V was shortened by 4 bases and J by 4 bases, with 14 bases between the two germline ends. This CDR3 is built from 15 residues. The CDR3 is CASSSNRDKNQPQHF. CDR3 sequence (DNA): TGTGCCAGCAGTTCAAACCGGGACAAGAATCAGCCCCAGCATTTT.

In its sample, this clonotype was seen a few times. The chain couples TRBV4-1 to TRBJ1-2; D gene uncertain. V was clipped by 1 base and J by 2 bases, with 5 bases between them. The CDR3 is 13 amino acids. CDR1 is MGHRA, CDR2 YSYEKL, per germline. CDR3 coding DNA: TGCGCCAGCAGCCAAGCCCCGAACTATGGCTACACCTTC. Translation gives CASSQAPNYGYTF.

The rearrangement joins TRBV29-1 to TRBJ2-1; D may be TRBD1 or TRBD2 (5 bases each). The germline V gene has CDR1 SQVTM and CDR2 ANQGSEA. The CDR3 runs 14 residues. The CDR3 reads CSFTAVGVGNEQFF. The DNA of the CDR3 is TGCAGTTTTACCGCTGTGGGGGTCGGGAATGAGCAGTTCTTC.

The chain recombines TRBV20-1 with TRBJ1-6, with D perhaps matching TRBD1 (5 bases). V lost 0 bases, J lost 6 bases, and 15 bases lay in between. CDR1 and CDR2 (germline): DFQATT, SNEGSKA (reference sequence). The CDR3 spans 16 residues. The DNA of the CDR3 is TGCAGTGCTAGAGATGTCACAGGTGTTCGTAATTCACCCCTCCACTTT. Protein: CSARDVTGVRNSPLHF.

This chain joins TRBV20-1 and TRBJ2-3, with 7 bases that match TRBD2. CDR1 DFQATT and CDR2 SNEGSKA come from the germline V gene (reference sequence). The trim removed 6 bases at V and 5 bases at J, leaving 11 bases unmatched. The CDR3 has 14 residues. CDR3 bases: TGCAGTGCGGGCGCCGCAGCGGGGAGAGATACGCAGTATTTT. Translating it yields CSAGAAAGRDTQYF.

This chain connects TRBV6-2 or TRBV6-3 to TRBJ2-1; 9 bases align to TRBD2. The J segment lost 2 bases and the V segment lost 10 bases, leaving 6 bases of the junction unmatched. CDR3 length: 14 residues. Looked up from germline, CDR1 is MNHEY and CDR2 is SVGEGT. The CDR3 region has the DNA TGTGCCACCACAGTAGCGGGGGCCTACAATGAGCAGTTCTTC. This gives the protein CATTVAGAYNEQFF.

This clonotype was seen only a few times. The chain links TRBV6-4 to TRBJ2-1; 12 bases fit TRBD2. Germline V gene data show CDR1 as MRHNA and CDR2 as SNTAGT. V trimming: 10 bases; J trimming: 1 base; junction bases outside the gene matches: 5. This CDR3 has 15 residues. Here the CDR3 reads CAKTSGGDSYNEQFF. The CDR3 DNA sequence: TGTGCCAAGACTAGCGGGGGAGATTCCTACAATGAGCAGTTCTTC.

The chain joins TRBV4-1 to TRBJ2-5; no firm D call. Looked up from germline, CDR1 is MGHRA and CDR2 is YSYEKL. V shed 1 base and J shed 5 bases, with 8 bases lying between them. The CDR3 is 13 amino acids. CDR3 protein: CASSQGSRETQYF. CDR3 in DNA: TGCGCCAGCAGCCAAGGATCTCGGGAGACCCAGTACTTC.

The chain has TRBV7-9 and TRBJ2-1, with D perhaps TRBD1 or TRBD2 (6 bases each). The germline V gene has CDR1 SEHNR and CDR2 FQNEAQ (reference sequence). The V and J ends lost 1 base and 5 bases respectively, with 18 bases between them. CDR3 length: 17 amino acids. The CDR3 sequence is CASSLEGGFEWDNEQFF. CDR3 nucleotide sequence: TGTGCCAGCAGCTTAGAGGGGGGATTCGAATGGGACAATGAGCAGTTCTTC.